Below, one TCR beta chain is given with its context. The antigen is not known. Using immunoSEQ multiplex PCR, the repertoire was profiled, and TCRdb retains in-frame clones only, with some absent. The sample holds 65,000 to 80,000 clones, 60% to 80% seen once. Following a roughly eleven-day culture, CD4+ T cells were purified. The sample originates from a study of vaccination effects on CD4 cells after COVID-19. General study results and limits: Healthy vaccine recipients' vaccine-induced clones were almost all SARS-CoV-2 mono-reactive.

The CDR3 is 15 amino acids. Germline V gene sequence: CDR1 SNHLY, CDR2 FYNNEI. J gave up 6 bases and V 5 bases, and 7 bases lay outside the gene matches. The sequencing used CD4+ T cells from PBMCs cultured without peptide, collected before COVID-19 vaccination. The sequence was obtained from a human donor who received a COVID-19 vaccine. The chain links TRBV2 to TRBJ1-5; 10 nucleotides line up with TRBD1. CDR3 loop: CASSTRTGGSQPQHF. The CDR3 DNA sequence: TGTGCCAGCAGTACTAGGACAGGGGGAAGTCAGCCCCAGCATTTT.